Reported below is one T cell receptor beta chain. The antigen is undetermined. CD45RO-negative, CCR7-positively selected cells formed the naive CD8 fraction, excluding terminally differentiated effector memory CD45RA+ cells. The sample is drawn from a study of shared clonotypes between healthy human individuals. In the study overall: Each donor contributed plates that comprised three CD4 naive, three CD4 memory, two CD8 naive and one CD8 memory.

Using immunoSEQ multiplex PCR, the repertoire was profiled, and TCRdb retains in-frame clones only, with some absent. This sample has some 580,000 clones; 98% occur once, and the top ten carry roughly 0.29%. Study-level findings and limits: In having few donors, the study represented limited genetic and exposure-history diversity. Measured sharing among donors was expected to vary with sequencing depth.

Germline lookup yields CDR1 LNHDA and CDR2 SQIVND (reference sequence). The V and J ends lost 3 bases and 1 base respectively, with 17 bases between them. This CDR3 is built from 17 residues. The specimen was naive CD8+ T cells sorted from blood. The receptor comes from a man between 25 and 39 years old in good health. This chain joins TRBV19 and TRBJ2-3; TRBD1 is a possible D gene (5 bases). The CDR3 nucleotides read TGTGCCAGTAGTATGGTCGAAGGGGCGCTGGGCACAGATACGCAGTATTTT. Its protein product is CASSMVEGALGTDTQYF.